Each of the 21 T cell receptor beta chains below was sequenced from the same sample in a study of T cells in tumors after PD-1 blockade. Assay: immunoSEQ multiplex PCR; the TCRdb copy retains only in-frame clones and omits some. The sample includes more than 14,000 clones, around 79% of them seen just once. Sequencing used PBMCs, obtained after anti-PD-1 treatment. Source of these receptors: a human donor with basal cell carcinoma.

Only a few counts were recorded for this clone. The V gene is TRBV3-1 (or the pseudogene TRBV3-2), the J gene TRBJ2-6; D ambiguous. V was trimmed by 3 bases and J by 2 bases, leaving 8 bases between them. This CDR3 region has 15 residues. Germline V gene data show CDR1 as LGHDT and CDR2 as YNNKEL (reference sequence). The CDR3 here is CASSQGWTGANVLTF. The CDR3 bases are TGTGCCAGCAGCCAGGGGTGGACTGGGGCCAACGTCCTGACTTTC.

This clone was seen a handful of times. Other DNA sequences within the sample encode an identical CDR3. The gene calls are TRBV10-3 and TRBJ2-5; the D is unclear. CDR1 ENHRY and CDR2 SYGVKD come from the germline V gene. The V and J ends lost 4 bases and 2 bases respectively, with 8 bases between them. This CDR3 region has 13 residues. CDR3 residues: CAISAGLQETQYF. The CDR3 coding sequence is TGTGCCATCAGTGCCGGGTTACAAGAGACCCAGTACTTC.

The chain links TRBV5-1 to TRBJ2-7; TRBD2 matches at 12 bases. CDR1 SGHRS and CDR2 YFSETQ come from the germline V gene. Trimming removed 0 bases from V and 7 bases from J; junction bases left unmatched: 14. CDR3 length: 18 amino acids. In DNA, the CDR3 is TGCGCCAGCAGCTTGGAGGATGGACTAGCGGGACCACTTTGGGAGCAGTACTTC. It is translated as CASSLEDGLAGPLWEQYF.

The rearrangement uses TRBV5-1 and TRBJ2-3, with no clear D. CDR1 and CDR2 (germline): SGHRS, YFSETQ. The CDR3 sequence is 16 residues long. V lost 5 bases and J 0 bases, leaving 16 bases between the germline ends. The CDR3 spells CASSLNGDQSTDTQYF. In nucleotides, the CDR3 is TGCGCCAGCAGTCTGAACGGAGACCAAAGCACAGATACGCAGTATTTT. The whole variable domain, filled in from reference TRBV5-1 and TRBJ2-3, reads KAGVTQTPRYLIKTRGQQVTLSCSPISGHRSVSWYQQTPGQGLQFLFEYFSETQRNKGNFPGRFSGRQFSNSRSEMNVSTLELGDSALYLCASSLNGDQSTDTQYFGPGTRLTVL.

The chain employs TRBV18 and TRBJ1-2; D gene unclear. V lost 1 base and J lost 7, with 7 bases in between. CDR3 length: 12 residues. Germline CDR1 is KGHSH and CDR2 is LQKENI. This chain's CDR3 is CASSPQESGYTF. The CDR3 region has the DNA TGTGCCAGCTCACCACAGGAAAGTGGCTACACCTTC.

The CDR3: CPPSYGGAGAGSSYNEQFF. The CDR3 region has the DNA TGTCCCCCCAGTTACGGGGGGGCGGGGGCGGGGAGCTCCTACAATGAGCAGTTCTTC. The J gene is TRBJ2-1, the V gene TRBV2; TRBD2 aligns across 8 bases. In germline, CDR1 is SNHLY, CDR2 FYNNEI. This CDR3 is built from 19 residues. The full variable domain, completed using reference TRBV2 and TRBJ2-1, is EPEVTQTPSHQVTQMGQEVILRCVPISNHLYFYWYRQILGQKVEFLVSFYNNEISEKSEIFDDQFSVERPDGSNFTLKIRSTKLEDSAMYFCPPSYGGAGAGSSYNEQFFGPGTRLTVL.

This clone was counted once. This chain connects TRBV2 to TRBJ2-6; TRBD2 might be the D (5 bases). Germline values: CDR1 SNHLY, CDR2 FYNNEI. V was clipped by 4 bases and J by 0 bases, with 10 bases between them. The CDR3 spans 16 residues. CDR3 sequence: CASSAGLSSGANVLTF. In DNA form, the CDR3 reads TGTGCCAGCAGTGCCGGACTGAGCTCTGGGGCCAACGTCCTGACTTTC.

The rearrangement links TRBV15 to TRBJ2-1, with 9 bases that match TRBD2. CDR1 and CDR2 from the germline V gene are LNHNV and YYDKDF (reference sequence). J was trimmed by 8 bases and V by 2 bases; bases with no gene match: 4. The CDR3 length is 14 residues. In DNA form, the CDR3 reads TGTGCCACCAGCAGAAGCGGGAGGTTATATGAGCAGTTCTTC. Protein sequence: CATSRSGRLYEQFF.

This chain links TRBV30 with TRBJ2-7; D assignment may be TRBD1 or TRBD2 (6 bases each). CDR1 and CDR2 from the germline V gene are GTSNPN and SVGIG (reference sequence). V shed 3 bases and J shed 7 bases, with 28 bases lying between them. This CDR3 has 17 amino acids. CDR3 in DNA: TGTGCCTGGAGCTCCGGCCCCGGGGGACAAATTTCTGGGGAGCAGTACTTC. Protein sequence: CAWSSGPGGQISGEQYF.

The chain recombines TRBV24-1 with TRBJ2-2; D might be TRBD1 (7 bases). Germline loops: CDR1 KGHDR, CDR2 SFDVKD. V was clipped by 4 bases and J by 0 bases, with 11 bases between them. This CDR3 contains 16 residues. Here the CDR3 DNA reads TGTGCCACCAGTGAGGCGGGACAGTCGAACACCGGGGAGCTGTTTTTT. It translates to CATSEAGQSNTGELFF.

The chain recombines TRBV6-5 with TRBJ1-4; D might be TRBD1 (6 bases). The germline CDR1 and CDR2 sequences are MNHEY and SVGAGI. The CDR3 runs to 14 residues. V lost 5 bases to trimming and J lost 8 bases, with 15 bases between them. The CDR3 reads CASSPRGPEEKLFF. Here the CDR3 DNA reads TGTGCCAGCAGTCCCCGGGGGCCGGAAGAAAAACTGTTTTTT.

V and J are TRBV5-1 and TRBJ2-1; 8 bases map to TRBD2. Germline CDR1 is SGHRS and CDR2 is YFSETQ. This CDR3 is built from 19 residues. Germline trimming cut 5 bases from V and 4 bases from J; bases unmatched to any gene: 20. DNA of the CDR3: TGCGCCAGCAGGGAAGCGGGAGCGGGCTCAATTGGTGATTACAATGAGCAGTTCTTC. This gives the protein CASREAGAGSIGDYNEQFF.

The chain couples TRBV27 to TRBJ2-7; 8 nucleotides agree with TRBD1. With 6 bases clipped from V and 0 bases from J, the junction kept 4 bases outside the gene matches. CDR1 is MNHEY and CDR2 is SMNVEV in the germline V gene (reference sequence). The CDR3 consists of 14 residues. CDR3 sequence: CASSRQGLSYEQYF. The CDR3 bases are TGTGCCAGCAGCAGACAGGGGCTCTCCTACGAGCAGTACTTC.

The chain uses TRBV2 and TRBJ1-2; TRBD1 aligns across 10 bases. Germline V CDR1 and CDR2: SNHLY, FYNNEI. This CDR3 contains 14 residues. After removal of 7 bases from V and 4 bases from J, the junction contained 6 bases not matched to a gene. The CDR3 loop reads CASKETGGTYGYTF. The DNA of the CDR3 is TGTGCCAGCAAGGAGACAGGGGGCACCTATGGCTACACCTTC.

The rearrangement uses TRBV4-1 and TRBJ2-1, with 10 bases that match TRBD1. The germline gives CDR1 MGHRA, CDR2 YSYEKL. The CDR3 runs 17 residues. The V segment lost 4 bases and the J segment 6 bases; nucleotides outside the gene matches: 12. CDR3 protein: CASSLFLTGGNPNEQFF. The CDR3 nucleotides are TGCGCCAGCAGCCTCTTCTTGACAGGGGGCAACCCCAATGAGCAGTTCTTC.

The chain joins TRBV4-3 to TRBJ2-1; no clear D. Trimming took off 1 base at V and 4 bases at J, with 11 bases between the two ends. Germline V gives CDR1 LGHNA, CDR2 YSLEER. This CDR3 has 15 residues. CDR3 sequence: CASSQGSSAYNEQFF. CDR3 sequence (DNA): TGCGCCAGCAGCCAAGGCTCATCAGCTTACAATGAGCAGTTCTTC.

This chain uses TRBV7-9 with TRBJ2-7; D assignment may be TRBD1 or TRBD2 (5 bases each). V was shortened by 7 bases and J by 4 bases, with 23 bases between the two germline ends. Germline CDR1 SEHNR, CDR2 FQNEAQ (reference sequence). The CDR3 extends over 16 amino acids. DNA for the CDR3: TGTGCCAGCATCGTTGGGGGAATCCCCTTATCATACGAGCAGTACTTC. Amino acid sequence: CASIVGGIPLSYEQYF.

In DNA form, the CDR3 reads TGTGCCAGCAGCCCGTCCGGGACAGGGACCCGGGGAGAGACCCAGTACTTC. This gives the protein CASSPSGTGTRGETQYF. V usage is TRBV7-6 and J usage is TRBJ2-5, with TRBD1 matching over 9 bases. This CDR3 region has 17 residues. CDR1 and CDR2 from the germline V gene are SGHVS and FNYEAQ. Losses at the gene ends were 5 bases for V and 4 bases for J; bases not matched to a gene: 14.

The chain is built from TRBV6-5 and TRBJ2-7; TRBD1 agrees at 10 bases. Trimming took 7 bases from V and 0 from J; bases not matched to a gene: 6. The germline CDR1 and CDR2 sequences are MNHEY and SVGAGI. The CDR3 is 15 residues long. The CDR3 sequence is CASMETGGSSYEQYF. The CDR3 DNA follows: TGTGCCAGCATGGAGACAGGGGGCAGCTCCTACGAGCAGTACTTC.

The CDR3 region is CASSLWRPLENSPLHF. CDR3 nucleotide sequence: TGTGCCAGCAGCTTGTGGAGGCCGTTGGAAAATTCACCCCTCCACTTT. The rearrangement joins TRBV5-6 to TRBJ1-6, with D uncertain. The germline V gene encodes CDR1 SGHDT and CDR2 YYEEEE. V was shortened by 1 base and J by 7 bases, with 15 bases between the two germline ends. This CDR3 is 16 amino acids long. Full variable domain (remainder filled in from reference TRBV5-6 and TRBJ1-6): DAGVTQSPTHLIKTRGQQVTLRCSPKSGHDTVSWYQQALGQGPQFIFQYYEEEERQRGNFPDRFSGHQFPNYSSELNVNALLLGDSALYLCASSLWRPLENSPLHFGNGTRLTVT.

CDR3 loop: CATVEGGGGQPQHF. In DNA form, the CDR3 reads TGTGCCACCGTTGAAGGAGGGGGCGGCCAGCCCCAGCATTTT. The rearrangement joins TRBV6-8 to TRBJ1-5; TRBD1 agrees at 7 bases. This CDR3 is 14 amino acids long. After removal of 10 bases from V and 7 bases from J, the junction contained 13 bases not matched to a gene. Germline V gene sequence: CDR1 MNHGY, CDR2 SAAAGT.